This T cell receptor beta chain was captured by sequencing in a study of blood T cell repertoires in COVID-19. Study context: Italy, Spain and the United States were the sources of the convalescent and acute COVID-19 samples.

Germline V lookup: CDR1 SEHNR, CDR2 FQNEAQ (reference sequence). V dropped 5 bases and J dropped 1 base, with 15 bases sitting between them. The CDR3 covers 15 residues. Clones were sequenced by immunoSEQ multiplex PCR, and TCRdb holds only the in-frame ones, with some missing. The sample has roughly 330,000 clones; around 92% are singletons. This chain connects TRBV7-9 to TRBJ2-7; a weak D match, TRBD1 (6 bases). The sequence was obtained from a man between 18 and 35 years old who had recovered from COVID-19. Sequences were obtained from peripheral blood. CDR3 region: CASSPRTGNSYEQYF. The CDR3 DNA follows: TGTGCCAGCAGCCCCCGAACAGGGAATTCCTACGAGCAGTACTTC. Using reference TRBV7-9 and TRBJ2-7 for the parts outside the CDR3, the full variable domain is DTGVSQNPRHKITKRGQNVTFRCDPISEHNRLYWYRQTLGQGPEFLTYFQNEAQLEKSRLLSDRFSAERPKGSFSTLEIQRTEQGDSAMYLCASSPRTGNSYEQYFGPGTRLTVT.